Listed here is a single T cell receptor (beta chain). The sample originates from a study of shared clonotypes between healthy human individuals. Overall study context: Two women and three men aged 18 to 49 served as donors.

Healthy HIV-negative adults with no recent acute infections or vaccinations were recruited as donors. The authors loaded about 200 ng DNA, around 30,000 T cell genomes, into sorted-subset replicate PCRs. TCRdb keeps only in-frame clones here, not all; method: immunoSEQ multiplex PCR. Counted here are under 200,000 clones, over 85% occurring once; the ten biggest clones make up more than 0.065%. This CDR3 is 14 amino acids long. V was cut by 1 base and J by 3 bases, with 10 bases left in between. The V gene's germline CDR1 is SEHNR and CDR2 FQNEAQ (reference sequence). This receptor was identified in a woman aged 25 to 39 in good health. The sample was naive CD4+ T cells sorted from blood. Described subset: CD45RA+ positively selected. This chain links TRBV7-9 with TRBJ2-7; D might be TRBD1 or TRBD2, each matching 5 bases. DNA of the CDR3: TGTGCCAGCAGCTTAGATGGGACGTTCTACGAGCAGTACTTC. Protein: CASSLDGTFYEQYF.